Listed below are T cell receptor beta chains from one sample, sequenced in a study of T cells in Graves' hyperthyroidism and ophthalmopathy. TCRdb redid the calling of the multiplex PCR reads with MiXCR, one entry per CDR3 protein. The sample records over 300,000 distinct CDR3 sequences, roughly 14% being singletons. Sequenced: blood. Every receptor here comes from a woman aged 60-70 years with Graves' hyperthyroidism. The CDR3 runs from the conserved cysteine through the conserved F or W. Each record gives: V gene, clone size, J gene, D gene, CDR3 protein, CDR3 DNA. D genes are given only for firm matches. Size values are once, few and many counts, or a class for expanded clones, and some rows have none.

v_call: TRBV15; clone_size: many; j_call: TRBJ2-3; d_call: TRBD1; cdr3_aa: CATSRGGQGVSDTQYF; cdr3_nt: TGTGCCACCAGCAGAGGGGGACAGGGGGTGTCCGATACGCAGTATTTT
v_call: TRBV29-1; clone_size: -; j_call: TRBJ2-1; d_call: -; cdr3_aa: CSATGGLSYNEQFF; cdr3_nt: TGCAGCGCAACTGGGGGGCTCTCCTACAATGAGCAGTTCTTC
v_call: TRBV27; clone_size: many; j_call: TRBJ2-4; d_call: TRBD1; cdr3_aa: CASSSTPGQGASKNIQYF; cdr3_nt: TGTGCCAGCAGCTCAACTCCGGGACAGGGGGCTTCCAAAAACATTCAGTACTTC
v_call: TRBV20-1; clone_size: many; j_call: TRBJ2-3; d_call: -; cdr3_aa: CSAKAGTSTDTQYF; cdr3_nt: TGCAGTGCTAAGGCCGGGACGAGCACAGATACGCAGTATTTT
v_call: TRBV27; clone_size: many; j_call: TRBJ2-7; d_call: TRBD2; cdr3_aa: CASSSPSGRARQYF; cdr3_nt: TGTGCCAGCAGTTCACCTAGCGGGAGGGCCCGGCAGTACTTC
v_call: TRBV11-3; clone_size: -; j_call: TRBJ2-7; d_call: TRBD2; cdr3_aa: CASSLDPGTSGSEQYF; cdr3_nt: TGTGCCAGCAGCTTAGACCCCGGGACTAGCGGGAGCGAGCAGTACTTC
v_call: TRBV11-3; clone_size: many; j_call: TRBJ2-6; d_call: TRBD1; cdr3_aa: CASSHPRDRGSSGANVLTF; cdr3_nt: TGTGCCAGCAGCCACCCCCGGGACAGGGGTAGCTCTGGGGCCAACGTCCTGACTTTC
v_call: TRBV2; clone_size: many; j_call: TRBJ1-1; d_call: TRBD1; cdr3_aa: CASSAGQGWIYTEAFF; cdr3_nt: TGTGCCAGCAGTGCGGGACAGGGTTGGATCTACACTGAAGCTTTCTTT
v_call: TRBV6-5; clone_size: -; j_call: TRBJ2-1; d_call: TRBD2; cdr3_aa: CASSYSAPSGRGNEQFF; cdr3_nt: TGTGCCAGCAGTTACTCGGCTCCCAGCGGGAGAGGGAATGAGCAGTTCTTC
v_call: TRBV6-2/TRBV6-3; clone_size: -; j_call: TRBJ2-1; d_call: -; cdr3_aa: CASSYDPSSYNEQFF; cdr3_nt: TGTGCCAGCAGTTACGACCCGAGCTCCTACAATGAGCAGTTCTTC
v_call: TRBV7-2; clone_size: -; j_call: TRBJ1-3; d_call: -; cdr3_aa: CASSDGFGNTIYF; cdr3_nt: TGTGCCAGCTCGGACGGTTTTGGAAACACCATATATTTT
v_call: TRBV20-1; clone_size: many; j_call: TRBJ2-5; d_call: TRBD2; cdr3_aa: CSASPLGGRQETQYF; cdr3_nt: TGCAGTGCTTCCCCCTTGGGCGGGAGGCAAGAGACCCAGTACTTC
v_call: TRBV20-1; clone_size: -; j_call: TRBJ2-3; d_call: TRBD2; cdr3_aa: CSARDRIAGVSTQYF; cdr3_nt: TGCAGTGCTAGAGATCGAATAGCGGGAGTCTCCACTCAGTATTTT
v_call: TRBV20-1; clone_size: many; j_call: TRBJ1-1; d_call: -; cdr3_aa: CSASDSGANTEAFF; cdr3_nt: TGCAGTGCTAGTGACTCCGGGGCGAACACTGAAGCTTTCTTT
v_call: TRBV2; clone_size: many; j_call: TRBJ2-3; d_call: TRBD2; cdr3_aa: CAGTSAGADTQYF; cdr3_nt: TGTGCCGGCACTAGCGCGGGGGCAGATACGCAGTATTTT
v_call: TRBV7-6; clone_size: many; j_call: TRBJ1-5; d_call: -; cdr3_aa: CASSLSGVQPQHF; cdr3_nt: TGTGCCAGCAGCTTAAGTGGGGTTCAGCCCCAGCATTTT
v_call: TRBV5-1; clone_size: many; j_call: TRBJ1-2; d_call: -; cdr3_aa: CASSLGASRGTNYGYTF; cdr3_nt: TGCGCCAGCAGCTTGGGGGCAAGCAGGGGAACTAACTATGGCTACACCTTC
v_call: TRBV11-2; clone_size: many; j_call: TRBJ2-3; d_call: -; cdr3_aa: CASSSLVPDTQYF; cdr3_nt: TGTGCCAGCAGCTCACTTGTTCCAGATACGCAGTATTTT
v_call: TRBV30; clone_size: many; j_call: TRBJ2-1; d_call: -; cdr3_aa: CAWNQGRGFNEQFF; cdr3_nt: TGTGCCTGGAACCAGGGACGGGGTTTTAATGAGCAGTTCTTC
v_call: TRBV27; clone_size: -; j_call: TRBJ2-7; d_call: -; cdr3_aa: CASKDTTYEQYF; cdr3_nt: TGTGCCAGCAAGGACACCACCTACGAGCAGTACTTC
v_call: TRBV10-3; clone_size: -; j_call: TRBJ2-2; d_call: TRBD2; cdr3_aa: CAISELAGGLGTGELFF; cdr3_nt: TGTGCCATCAGTGAATTAGCGGGAGGCCTGGGGACCGGGGAGCTGTTTTTT
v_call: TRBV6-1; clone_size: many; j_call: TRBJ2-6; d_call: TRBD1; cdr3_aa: CASSPRTGSGANVLTF; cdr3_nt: TGTGCCAGCAGTCCCCGGACAGGCTCTGGGGCCAACGTCCTGACTTTC
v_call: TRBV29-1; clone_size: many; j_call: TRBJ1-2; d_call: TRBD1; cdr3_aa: CSGGTGGSGYTF; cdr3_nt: TGCAGCGGGGGGACAGGGGGTTCTGGCTACACCTTC
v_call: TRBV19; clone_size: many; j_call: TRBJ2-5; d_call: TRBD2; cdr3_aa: CASSTRTRARYQETQYF; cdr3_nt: TGTGCCAGTAGTACGCGGACTAGGGCGAGGTACCAAGAGACCCAGTACTTC
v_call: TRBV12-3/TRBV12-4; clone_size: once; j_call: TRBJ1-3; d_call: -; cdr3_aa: CASSVSSGNTIYF; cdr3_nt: TGTGCCAGCAGTGTTAGTAGTGGAAACACCATATATTTT
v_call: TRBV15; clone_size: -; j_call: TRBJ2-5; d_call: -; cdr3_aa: CATSGGVGETQYF; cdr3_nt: TGTGCCACCAGCGGAGGAGTCGGGGAGACCCAGTACTTC
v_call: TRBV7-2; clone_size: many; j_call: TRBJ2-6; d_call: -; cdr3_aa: CASSRAAGANVLTF; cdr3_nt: TGTGCCAGCAGCCGGGCTGCAGGGGCCAACGTCCTGACTTTC
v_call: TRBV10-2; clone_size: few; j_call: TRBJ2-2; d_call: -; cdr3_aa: CASSDQGRKTGELFF; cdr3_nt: TGCGCCAGCAGTGATCAGGGTAGAAAAACCGGGGAGCTGTTTTTT
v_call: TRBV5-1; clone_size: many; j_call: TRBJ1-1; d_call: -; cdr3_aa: CASSLDMTVTGPAFF; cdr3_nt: TGCGCCAGCAGCTTGGATATGACTGTAACAGGACCGGCTTTCTTT
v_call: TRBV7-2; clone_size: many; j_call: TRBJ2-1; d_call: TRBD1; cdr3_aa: CASSAQGLSYNEQFF; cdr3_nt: TGTGCCAGCAGCGCACAGGGGCTCTCCTACAATGAGCAGTTCTTC
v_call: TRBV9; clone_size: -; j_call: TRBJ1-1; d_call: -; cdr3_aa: CASSVGLQNTEAFF; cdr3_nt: TGTGCCAGCAGCGTAGGGTTGCAGAACACTGAAGCTTTCTTT
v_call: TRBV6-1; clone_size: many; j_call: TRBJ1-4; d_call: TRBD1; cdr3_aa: CASSHPTGGATNEKLFF; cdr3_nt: TGTGCCAGCAGCCACCCGACAGGGGGTGCAACTAATGAAAAACTGTTTTTT
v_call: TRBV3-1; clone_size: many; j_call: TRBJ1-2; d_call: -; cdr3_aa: CASSQRGLNYGYTF; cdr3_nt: TGTGCCAGCAGCCAACGGGGACTAAACTATGGCTACACCTTC
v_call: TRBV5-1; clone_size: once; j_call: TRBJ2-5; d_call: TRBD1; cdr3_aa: CASSLGQGEETQYF; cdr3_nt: TGCGCCAGCAGCTTGGGACAGGGGGAAGAGACCCAGTACTTC
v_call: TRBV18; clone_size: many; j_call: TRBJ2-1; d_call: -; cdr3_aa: CASSPSLHEQFF; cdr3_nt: TGTGCCAGCTCACCAAGCCTCCATGAGCAGTTCTTC
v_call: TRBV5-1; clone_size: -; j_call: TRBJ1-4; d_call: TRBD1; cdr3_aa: CASSWGQGGEKLFF; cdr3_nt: TGTGCCAGCAGCTGGGGACAGGGTGGTGAAAAACTGTTTTTT
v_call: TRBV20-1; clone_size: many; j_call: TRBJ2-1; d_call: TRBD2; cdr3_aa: CSAIAGTLHNEQFF; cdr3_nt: TGCAGTGCTATAGCGGGCACCCTTCACAATGAGCAGTTCTTC
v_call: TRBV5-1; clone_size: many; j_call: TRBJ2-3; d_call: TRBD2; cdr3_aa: CASSLAKASGREDTQYF; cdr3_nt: TGCGCCAGCAGCTTGGCCAAGGCTAGCGGGAGGGAGGATACGCAGTATTTT
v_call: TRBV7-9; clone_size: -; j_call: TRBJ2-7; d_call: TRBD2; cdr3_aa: CASSSNGTSGTSYEQYF; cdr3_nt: TGTGCCAGCAGCTCTAATGGGACTAGCGGGACCTCCTACGAGCAGTACTTC
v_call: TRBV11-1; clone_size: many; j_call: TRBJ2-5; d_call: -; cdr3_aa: CASSHIMSLETQYF; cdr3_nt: TGTGCCAGCAGCCATATCATGAGTCTCGAGACCCAGTACTTC
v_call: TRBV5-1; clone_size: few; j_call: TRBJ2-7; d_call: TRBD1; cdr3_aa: CASSLRQGSPYEQYF; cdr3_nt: TGCGCCAGCAGCTTGAGACAGGGGAGTCCCTACGAGCAGTACTTC
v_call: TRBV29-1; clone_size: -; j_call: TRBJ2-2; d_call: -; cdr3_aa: CSWGGATGELFF; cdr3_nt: TGCAGCTGGGGGGGGGCTACCGGGGAGCTGTTTTTT